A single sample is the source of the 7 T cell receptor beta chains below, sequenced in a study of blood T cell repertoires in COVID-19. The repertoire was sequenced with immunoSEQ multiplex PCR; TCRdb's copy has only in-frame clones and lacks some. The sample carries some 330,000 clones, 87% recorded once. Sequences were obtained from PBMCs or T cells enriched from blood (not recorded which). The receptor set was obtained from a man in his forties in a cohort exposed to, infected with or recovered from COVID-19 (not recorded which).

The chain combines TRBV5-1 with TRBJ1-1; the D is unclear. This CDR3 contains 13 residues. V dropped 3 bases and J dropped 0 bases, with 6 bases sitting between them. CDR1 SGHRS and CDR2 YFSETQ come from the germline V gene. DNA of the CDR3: TGCGCCAGCAGCTCGACATTGAACACTGAAGCTTTCTTT. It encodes CASSSTLNTEAFF.

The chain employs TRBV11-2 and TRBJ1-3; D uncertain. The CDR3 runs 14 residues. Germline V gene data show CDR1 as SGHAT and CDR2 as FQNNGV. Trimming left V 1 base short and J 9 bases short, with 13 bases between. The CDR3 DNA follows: TGTGCCAGCAGCTTAGGCTCCGCTCGGTCCACCATATATTTT. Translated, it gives CASSLGSARSTIYF.

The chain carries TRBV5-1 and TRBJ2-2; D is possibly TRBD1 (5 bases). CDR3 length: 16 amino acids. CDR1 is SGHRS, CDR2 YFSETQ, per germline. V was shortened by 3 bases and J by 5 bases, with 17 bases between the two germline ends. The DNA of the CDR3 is TGCGCCAGCAGCTATAGACAGACCACACAGACCGGGGAGCTGTTTTTT. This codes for CASSYRQTTQTGELFF.

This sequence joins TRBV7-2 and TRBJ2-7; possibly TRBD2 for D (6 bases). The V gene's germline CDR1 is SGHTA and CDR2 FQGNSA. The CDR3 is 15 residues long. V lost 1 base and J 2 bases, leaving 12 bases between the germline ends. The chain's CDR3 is CASSLGLATPYEQYF. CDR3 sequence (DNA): TGTGCCAGCAGCTTAGGCCTAGCGACCCCCTACGAGCAGTACTTC.

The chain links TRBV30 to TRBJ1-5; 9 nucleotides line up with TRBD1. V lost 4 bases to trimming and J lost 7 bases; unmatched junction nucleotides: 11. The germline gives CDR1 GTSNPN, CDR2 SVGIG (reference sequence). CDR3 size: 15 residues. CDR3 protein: CAWNPRGQGEQPQHF. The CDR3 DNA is TGTGCCTGGAACCCCAGGGGACAGGGCGAACAGCCCCAGCATTTT. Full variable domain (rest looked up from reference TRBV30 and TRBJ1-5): SQTIHQWPATLVQPVGSPLSLECTVEGTSNPNLYWYRQAAGRGLQLLFYSVGIGQISSEVPQNLSASRPQDRQFILSSKKLLLSDSGFYLCAWNPRGQGEQPQHFGDGTRLSIL.

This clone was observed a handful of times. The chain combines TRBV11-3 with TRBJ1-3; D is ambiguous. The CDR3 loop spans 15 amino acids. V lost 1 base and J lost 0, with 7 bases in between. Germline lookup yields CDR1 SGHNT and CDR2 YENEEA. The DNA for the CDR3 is TGTGCCAGCAGCTTAGGTAGCAGCTCTGGAAACACCATATATTTT. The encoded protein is CASSLGSSSGNTIYF.

CDR3 coding DNA: TGTGCCAGCAGCCAAGATTTGTCTAGCGGGACACACACCGGGGAGCTGTTTTTT. It specifies CASSQDLSSGTHTGELFF. This rearrangement joins TRBV4-2 to TRBJ2-2, with 9 positions matching TRBD2. This CDR3 has 18 amino acids. Trimming took 0 bases from V and 3 from J; bases not matched to a gene: 8. The germline V gene encodes CDR1 LGHNA and CDR2 YNFKEQ.